This T cell receptor beta chain appears in the sequencing data of a study of beta chain features in type 1 diabetes (dated 2018 in TCRdb). Notes on the research overall: No differences in mean age, gender distribution, total cell number or subset yield were found between patients and healthy donors. The study compared the TCRB repertoires of sorted circulating CD4+ T cell subsets in recently diagnosed type 1 diabetes patients with those in matched healthy donors. Whereas all 28 donors provided naive and central memory subsets, regulatory and stem cell-like memory subsets were isolated from just 8 patients and roughly eight healthy donors. A total of 85 million to 140 million sorted cells were examined across all samples, and the number of cells per subset was strongly correlated with RNA yield.

Each donor gave one peripheral blood draw, about 110 mL on average, collected into heparinised tubes. A BD FACSAria II and a panel including CD45RO, CCR7, CD25, CD127, CD95 and CD27 were used to sort naive, central memory, regulatory and stem cell-like memory CD4+ T cells. A purity above 98% was achieved for all sorted populations. Right away, PBMCs were isolated by Lymphoprep density gradient centrifugation and were stained directly, with no culture step. So that batch effects would be minimized, each experiment stained and sorted samples in pairs, pairing one healthy donor with one patient. Trimming costs V 5 bases and J 7 bases, and their ends lie 21 bases apart. CDR1 and CDR2 are read off the germline V gene as MNHNS and SASEGT. From the cysteine through the phenylalanine, the CDR3 covers 15 amino acids. Only the CDR3 DNA stays, 45 bases, in frame from base 1. What the study reported, not specific to this receptor: Because cDNA was sequenced instead of genomic DNA, activated cells with high expression could be over-represented, although the groups did not differ in activation or CD3 levels. Shorter templates might be favored by PCR, yet because patient and control samples were amplified and corrected together, any such skew would affect both groups equally. Type 1 diabetes patients showed a moderate but significant shortening of TCRB CDR3 length in all four CD4+ subsets. Patients with type 1 diabetes made fewer insertions and deleted more nucleotides at VDJ recombination sites, implying thymic rearrangement abnormalities. Naive, central memory and regulatory TCRB repertoires appeared to be more similar among patients than among healthy donors. Because the HLA sub-analyses included only small numbers of individuals, any influence of HLA type on TCRB rearrangement was left unresolved.

The entire amount of isolated RNA was reverse transcribed using the High Capacity cDNA Reverse Transcription Kit, so the sequenced TCRB transcripts were expressed ones. Deep immunoSEQ sequencing was applied to naive, central memory and regulatory T cell samples, giving an average of roughly 3.5 million total reads per sample. Sorted cells were lysed in RLT buffer, and RNA was extracted using DNase-treated RNeasy Micro or Mini kits according to cell number. To prevent cross-contamination, every cell subset was processed on its own, while patient and healthy donor samples were processed together. The immunoSEQ multiplex PCR was used to amplify TCRB sequences from cDNA, generating 87-bp fragments that spanned the CDR3 region. Amplicons were sequenced on the Illumina HiSeq platform. In the authors' own workflow: PCR bias was corrected computationally using synthetic template baselines, and reads within Hamming distance 2 were collapsed, with unmergeable singletons discarded. Reads were aligned to IMGT to assign V, D and J genes, CDR3 length, and insertions or deletions at six rearrangement sites. Within each subset, clonotype counts were normalized to sorted cell number, after which true diversity and Gini coefficients were computed with the tcR R package. The overlap coefficient, calculated on TCRB nucleotide sequences, was used to measure repertoire sharing. The clones in this table, taken by TCRdb from immuneACCESS, are in-frame only. Not every clone is retained; where verified, under half of the shortfall comes from an unresolved V gene, and the cause of the rest is unknown. V and J calls plus clone size are reproduced from that table; the DNA served to infer D and trimming. This sample comprises around 300,000 clones, 14% of them detected only once. Together, the top ten hold more than 6.5% of the sample.

This clone was detected only a few times. Which antigen it targets is not known. One base away there is no much larger clone; base qualities are not given. Input material: central memory CD4+ T cells from blood. The V and J segments used are TRBV6-1 and TRBJ2-7; matching of 5 bases hints at TRBD2 as the D gene. The clonotype was recovered from a man aged 25 to 40 in good health. The DNA sequence reads TGTGCCAGCAGTCTACTGGGAGACGCCGTAGGAGAGCAGTACTTC. Translation gives CASSLLGDAVGEQYF.